The next 27 T cell receptor beta chains were all read from a single sample in a study of CD8+CD57+ T cells in acquired aplastic anemia. Using genomic DNA as the template, TCR beta VDJ and CDR3 profiling was carried out. One entry per CDR3 protein, called by TCRdb with MiXCR from the reads. The sample yields approximately 200,000 distinct CDR3 sequences, less than 65% seen once. Source material: sorted CD4+, CD8+, or CD8+CD57+ T cells (not recorded which) from PBMCs. The receptor source for this set is a human donor in good health, serving as a control.

CDR3 bases: TGTGCCAGCAGCTTGACTAGCGGGGGGTTAAGCTTCCACAATGAGCAGTTCTTC. It codes for CASSLTSGGLSFHNEQFF. The V call is TRBV7-6, the J call TRBJ2-1, with 13 bases matching TRBD2. The CDR3 loop spans 18 amino acids. Germline-derived CDR1 and CDR2 are SGHVS and FNYEAQ. V dropped 3 bases and J dropped 5; count of bases not matched to a gene: 10. Full variable domain (remainder filled in from reference TRBV7-6 and TRBJ2-1): GAGVSQSPRYKVTKRGQDVALRCDPISGHVSLYWYRQALGQGPEFLTYFNYEAQQDKSGLPNDRFSAERPEGSISTLTIQRTEQRDSAMYRCASSLTSGGLSFHNEQFFGPGTRLTVL.

The chain combines TRBV29-1 with TRBJ1-2; D uncertain. The CDR3 has 15 amino acids. V was cut by 0 bases and J by 1 base, with 12 bases left in between. Germline-derived CDR1 and CDR2 are SQVTM and ANQGSEA. For the CDR3, the DNA is TGCAGCGTTGAAGACGGCCCGCACCTTAACTATGGCTACACCTTC. Its translation is CSVEDGPHLNYGYTF. Looking up the rest from reference TRBV29-1 and TRBJ1-2 gives the full variable domain: SAVISQKPSRDICQRGTSLTIQCQVDSQVTMMFWYRQQPGQSLTLIATANQGSEATYESGFVIDKFPISRPNLTFSTLTVSNMSPEDSSIYLCSVEDGPHLNYGYTFGSGTRLTVV.

This clonotype was detected a few times. One junction end does not reproduce the germline sequence, and a read error may be involved. The V and J genes are TRBV7-6 and TRBJ2-1; TRBD1 matches at 7 bases. Germline V gene sequence: CDR1 SGHVS, CDR2 FNYEAQ. The length of the CDR3 is 17 residues. Here the CDR3 reads CACSLGFNRGISNEQFF. For the CDR3, the DNA is TGTGCCTGCAGCTTAGGATTTAACAGGGGAATTAGCAATGAGCAGTTCTTC.

As to this clonotype: This may arise from a read error, as a much more abundant clone is one base away. This CDR3 is CASSYLATNTGGLFF. The CDR3, as DNA: TGTGCCAGCAGTTACTTAGCGACGAACACCGGGGGGCTGTTTTTT. The V gene is TRBV6-5, the J gene TRBJ2-2; D perhaps matches TRBD2 (6 bases). The V gene's germline CDR1 is MNHEY and CDR2 SVGAGI. This CDR3 has 15 residues.

Ten or more counts support this clonotype. The rearrangement uses TRBV20-1 and TRBJ1-2; D is unclear. In germline, CDR1 is DFQATT, CDR2 SNEGSKA (reference sequence). V lost 4 bases and J lost 6, with 24 bases in between. The length of the CDR3 is 16 residues. CDR3: CSANRAGSGTTNGYTF. CDR3 DNA: TGCAGTGCTAATAGGGCGGGTAGCGGAACAACTAATGGCTACACCTTC.

This chain links TRBV7-3 with TRBJ2-5; 7 bases fit TRBD2. The germline CDR1 and CDR2 sequences are SGHTA and FQGTGA. V lost 5 bases to trimming and J lost 5 bases; unmatched junction nucleotides: 5. The CDR3 totals 13 residues. In nucleotides, the CDR3 is TGTGCCAGCAGCGGGACTATCGGTGAGACCCAGTACTTC. Its protein product is CASSGTIGETQYF.

About this clonotype itself: This may come from a read error, since a much larger clone is one base off. In nucleotides, the CDR3 is TGCAGTGCTAGAAGGACTAGCCAAGAGACCCAGTACTTC. Translation gives CSARRTSQETQYF. The V gene is TRBV20-1, the J gene TRBJ2-5, with 7 nucleotides matching TRBD2. J was trimmed by 1 base and V by 2 bases; bases with no gene match: 1. This CDR3 has 13 amino acids. Germline V lookup: CDR1 DFQATT, CDR2 SNEGSKA (reference sequence).

This sequence joins TRBV6-5 and TRBJ2-7; D may be TRBD1 (5 bases). The V end lost 0 bases, the J end lost 3 bases, and 12 bases lay between the germline ends. CDR3 size: 15 residues. The germline CDR1 and CDR2 sequences are MNHEY and SVGAGI. The chain's CDR3 is CASSYSSAQGYEQYF. The CDR3 DNA follows: TGTGCCAGCAGTTACTCGTCGGCCCAGGGCTACGAGCAGTACTTC.

The chain employs TRBV12-3 or TRBV12-4 and TRBJ2-1; D possibly uses TRBD1 or TRBD2 (6 bases each). The CDR3 spans 14 residues. Trimming removed 8 bases at V and 5 bases at J, with 16 bases between. For the CDR3, the DNA is TGTGCCAGCGGGTGGACGGGGGCGAACAATGAGCAGTTCTTC. It yields the protein CASGWTGANNEQFF.

The chain carries TRBV15 and TRBJ2-7; 11 positions agree with TRBD1. V lost 1 base and J lost 4; bases outside the gene matches: 3. This CDR3 contains 15 residues. The germline CDR1 and CDR2 sequences are LNHNV and YYDKDF (reference sequence). The CDR3 spells CATSRGGQGAYEQYV. In DNA, the CDR3 is TGTGCCACCAGCAGAGGAGGACAGGGGGCTTACGAGCAGTACGTC.

V usage is TRBV5-1 and J usage is TRBJ2-4; 10 bases map to TRBD2. Germline CDR1 is SGHRS and CDR2 is YFSETQ. Trimming removed 0 bases from V and 3 bases from J; junction bases left unmatched: 3. CDR3 length equals 16 residues. CDR3 nucleotide sequence: TGCGCCAGCAGCTTGGGGCTAGCGGGGGTCAAAAACATTCAGTACTTC. As protein: CASSLGLAGVKNIQYF.

This clonotype was counted between two and nine times. V gene TRBV6-4 combines with J gene TRBJ1-2; D is ambiguous. Trimming took off 2 bases at V and 0 bases at J, with 4 bases between the two ends. CDR3 length: 13 amino acids. From germline, CDR1 is MRHNA and CDR2 SNTAGT. The CDR3 DNA reads as TGTGCCAGCAGTGACGGGACTAACTATGGCTACACCTTC. It yields the protein CASSDGTNYGYTF.

V is TRBV11-3 and J is TRBJ2-3, with TRBD2 identical over 10 bases. Germline V gives CDR1 SGHNT, CDR2 YENEEA. The CDR3 runs 15 residues. V lost 5 bases, J lost 4 bases, and 6 bases stayed unmatched. The CDR3 coding sequence is TGTGCCAGCAGCCCTAGCGGGGGTCCCCCAGATACGCAGTATTTT. Protein sequence: CASSPSGGPPDTQYF.

In regard to this clonotype: A read error may account for a junction end that differs from germline. This chain links TRBV9 with TRBJ1-4; the D gene is possibly TRBD1 (6 bases). The CDR3 sequence is 20 residues long. CDR1 is SGDLS, CDR2 YYNGEE, per germline. The CDR3 DNA sequence: TGCGCCAGCAGCGTAGGGGGGACCCAGGGCGCTCCGTCAACTAATGAAAAACCGTTTTTT. Protein sequence: CASSVGGTQGAPSTNEKPFF. Full variable domain (missing parts from reference TRBV9 and TRBJ1-4): DSGVTQTPKHLITATGQRVTLRCSPRSGDLSVYWYQQSLDQGLQFLIQYYNGEERAKGNILERFSAQQFPDLHSELNLSSLELGDSALYFCASSVGGTQGAPSTNEKPFFGSGTQLSVL.

The chain uses TRBV7-2 and TRBJ2-1; weak D call: TRBD1 (7 bases). Between the trimmed V and J ends, which lost 5 bases and 5 bases, there was a span of 10 bases. Germline CDR1 SGHTA, CDR2 FQGNSA. The CDR3 has 13 amino acids. The CDR3 sequence is CASSAGQNNEQFF. The DNA for the CDR3 is TGTGCCAGCAGCGCGGGACAGAACAATGAGCAGTTCTTC.

In its sample, this clonotype was seen many times. The rearrangement joins TRBV7-9 to TRBJ1-4, with TRBD1 matching 9 bases. V lost 1 base and J lost 8; bases outside the gene matches: 8. Germline CDR1 SEHNR, CDR2 FQNEAQ (reference sequence). The CDR3 has 16 residues. DNA for the CDR3: TGTGCCAGCAGCTTAGATTCCGGACAGGGGAGGGAAAAACTGTTTTTT. Amino acid sequence: CASSLDSGQGREKLFF.

The chain is built from TRBV7-3 and TRBJ1-6; TRBD1 aligns across 9 bases. Germline loops: CDR1 SGHTA, CDR2 FQGTGA. With V trimmed by 2 bases and J by 1 base, 3 bases remained unmatched. The CDR3 is made up of 17 amino acids. CDR3 nucleotides: TGTGCCAGCAGCTTACGAGGACAGGGGTCCTATAATTCACCCCTCCACTTT. Its translation is CASSLRGQGSYNSPLHF.

A word on this clonotype: Sequence at one end of the junction differs from germline and may be a read error. The J gene is TRBJ1-1, the V gene TRBV10-3, with D maybe TRBD1 (5 bases). Germline CDR1 is ENHRY and CDR2 is SYGVKD. The CDR3 has 17 residues. CDR3 protein: CASSHSSKAGMRTEAFF. DNA of the CDR3: TGTGCCAGCAGTCACTCGAGTAAAGCAGGGATGAGGACTGAGGCTTTCTTT.

This clonotype has a count of ten or more. The CDR3 loop reads CASSRTGTEDEQYF. The CDR3 nucleotides are TGTGCCAGCAGCCGGACAGGGACCGAGGACGAGCAGTACTTC. The chain carries TRBV9 and TRBJ2-7, with 8 bases that match TRBD1. The trim removed 4 bases at V and 5 bases at J, leaving 8 bases unmatched. The CDR3 contains 14 residues. CDR1 and CDR2 (germline): SGDLS, YYNGEE.

This clonotype was recorded at least ten times. This chain links TRBV28 with TRBJ1-1, with D uncertain. This CDR3 is 12 amino acids long. Germline lookup yields CDR1 MDHEN and CDR2 SYDVKM. The V gene lost 8 bases and the J gene lost 0 bases, with 7 bases spanning the gap. The CDR3 region has the DNA TGTGCCAGCGGAACTATGAACACTGAAGCTTTCTTT. Its translation: CASGTMNTEAFF.

This clonotype was detected only a few times. The chain combines TRBV18 with TRBJ1-1; D call uncertain. V was trimmed by 3 bases and J by 5 bases, leaving 16 bases between them. Germline V gene lookup returns CDR1 KGHSH and CDR2 LQKENI. This CDR3 comprises 15 residues. The CDR3, as DNA: TGTGCCAGCTCACCGCGGACGAATGGGGAAACTGAAGCTTTCTTT. It encodes CASSPRTNGETEAFF.

This chain uses TRBV12-3 or TRBV12-4 with TRBJ2-7; perhaps TRBD1 as D (6 bases). V dropped 1 base and J dropped 0 bases, with 13 bases sitting between them. This CDR3 has 16 residues. CDR3 bases: TGTGCCAGCAGTTTAGGGGACATAAGGAGCTCCTACGAGCAGTACTTC. As protein: CASSLGDIRSSYEQYF.

Points on this clonotype: A much more abundant neighbour one base away suggests this may be a read error. The chain recombines TRBV5-1 with TRBJ1-4, with TRBD1 matching 7 bases. The V segment lost 4 bases and the J segment 14 bases; nucleotides outside the gene matches: 20. This CDR3 is 16 amino acids long. CDR1 and CDR2 (germline): SGHRS, YFSETQ. The CDR3 is CASSRGQASAGGNLFF. The CDR3 coding sequence is TGCGCCAGCAGCCGCGGACAGGCATCGGCAGGCGGAAACCTGTTTTTT.

The chain combines TRBV7-8 with TRBJ1-2; D might be TRBD1 (6 bases). Germline-derived CDR1 and CDR2 are SGHVS and FQNEAQ. The CDR3 totals 11 residues. V was clipped by 3 bases and J by 9 bases, with 8 bases between them. CDR3 sequence (DNA): TGTGCCAGCAGCTTCTGGGACAGCTACACCTTC. Translated, it gives CASSFWDSYTF.

The V gene is TRBV29-1, the J gene TRBJ1-2; D is possibly TRBD1 (5 bases). Deletions cut 7 bases from V and 5 bases from J, with 14 bases between. There are 12 residues in the CDR3. The germline V gene encodes CDR1 SQVTM and CDR2 ANQGSEA. In DNA, the CDR3 is TGCAGCGCTCTGGTTGGGGGGTATGGCTACACCTTC. Translating gives CSALVGGYGYTF.

This rearrangement joins TRBV20-1 to TRBJ2-3; D possibly corresponds to TRBD1 (8 bases). CDR1 and CDR2 (germline): DFQATT, SNEGSKA (reference sequence). This CDR3 region has 15 residues. V lost 5 bases to trimming and J lost 2 bases, with 17 bases between them. CDR3 coding DNA: TGCAGTGCTCAGGGGGCTAGCGGCTTCACAGATACGCAGTATTTT. Protein product: CSAQGASGFTDTQYF.

This clonotype was recorded many times. This CDR3 reads CASSEVQRGEYNEQFF. CDR3 in DNA: TGTGCCAGCAGTGAGGTCCAACGGGGGGAGTACAATGAGCAGTTCTTC. The V gene is TRBV6-1, the J gene TRBJ2-1; TRBD2 aligns across 7 bases. CDR3 length equals 16 residues. Per the germline V gene, CDR1 is MNHNS and CDR2 is SASEGT. Unmatched junction bases numbered 9, after V lost 3 bases and J lost 4 bases.